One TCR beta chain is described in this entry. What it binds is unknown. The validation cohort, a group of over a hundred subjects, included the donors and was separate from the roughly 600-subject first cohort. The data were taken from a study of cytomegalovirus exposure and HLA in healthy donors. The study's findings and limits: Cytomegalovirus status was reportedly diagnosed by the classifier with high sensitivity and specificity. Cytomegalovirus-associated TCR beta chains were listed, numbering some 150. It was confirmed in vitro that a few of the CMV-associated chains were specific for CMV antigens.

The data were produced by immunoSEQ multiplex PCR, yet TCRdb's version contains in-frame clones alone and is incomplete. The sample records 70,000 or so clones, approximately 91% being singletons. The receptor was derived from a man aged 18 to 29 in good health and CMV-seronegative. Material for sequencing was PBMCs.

CDR3 loop: CASSPNGWRGAQETQYF. The CDR3 DNA follows: TGTGCCAGCAGCCCTAACGGTTGGCGGGGGGCCCAAGAGACCCAGTACTTC. The chain is built from TRBV7-3 and TRBJ2-5; 8 bases match TRBD2. The V and J ends lost 5 bases and 1 base, in that order; junction bases with no gene match: 12. The CDR3 runs to 17 residues. Germline V gene sequence: CDR1 SGHTA, CDR2 FQGTGA.